A single sample gave rise to the 23 T cell receptor beta chains below, sequenced in a study of CD8 T cells in Susac syndrome. An amount of RNA that ranged from roughly 0.5 to 1 ug was reverse transcribed with random hexamers. TCRdb reanalysed the immunoSEQ multiplex PCR reads using MiXCR and keeps one entry per CDR3 protein. Of more than 150,000 distinct CDR3 sequences listed, 90% to 96% are singletons. The sequenced sample was CD4+ T cells from PBMCs. The receptors derive from a human donor with Susac syndrome.

This clonotype was seen only once. The V call is TRBV15, the J call TRBJ1-3; a weak D match, TRBD1 (5 bases). CDR1 and CDR2 (germline): LNHNV, YYDKDF (reference sequence). This CDR3 is built from 15 residues. V was pared by 1 base and J by 2 bases, with 9 bases between. The CDR3: CATSRGEGAGNTIYF. The CDR3 DNA follows: TGTGCCACCAGCAGAGGAGAAGGGGCTGGAAACACCATATATTTT.

The J gene is TRBJ2-7, the V gene TRBV7-9; D gene uncertain. Germline CDR1 is SEHNR and CDR2 is FQNEAQ (reference sequence). This CDR3 is built from 15 residues. Trimming shortened V by 5 bases and J by 1 base, and 15 bases separated the two germline ends. CDR3 amino acids: CASSRPGFRSYEQYF. In DNA, the CDR3 is TGTGCCAGCAGCCGGCCGGGTTTTCGATCCTACGAGCAGTACTTC.

The chain is built from TRBV4-1 and TRBJ2-7; TRBD1 agrees at 10 bases. Germline V lookup: CDR1 MGHRA, CDR2 YSYEKL. The junction had 6 bases not matched to a gene; V was cut back by 4 bases and J by 3 bases. The CDR3 is made up of 15 amino acids. The CDR3 here is CASSRSGTGVYEQYF. The CDR3 DNA follows: TGCGCCAGCAGCCGATCCGGGACAGGGGTCTACGAGCAGTACTTC.

The CDR3 here is CASSQELVGQNTYEQYF. CDR3 DNA: TGCGCCAGCAGCCAAGAATTGGTAGGACAAAACACCTACGAGCAGTACTTC. The chain joins TRBV4-1 to TRBJ2-7, with a weak D call TRBD1 (5 bases). The CDR3 has 17 amino acids. With 0 bases removed from V and 2 bases from J, the gap between germline ends came to 17 bases. Germline CDR1 reads MGHRA; CDR2 reads YSYEKL.

The V call is TRBV27, the J call TRBJ2-2; 10 bases are shared with TRBD1. The length of the CDR3 is 16 residues. V gave up 7 bases and J gave up 4 bases; unmatched junction bases: 9. CDR1 and CDR2 from the germline V gene are MNHEY and SMNVEV (reference sequence). The CDR3 coding sequence is TGTGCCAGCACCGCAGCCGGGACAGGGGCCACCGGGGAGCTGTTTTTT. Residues: CASTAAGTGATGELFF.

The chain recombines TRBV30 with TRBJ2-1; D unresolved. The CDR3 runs to 15 residues. With 5 bases removed from V and 7 bases from J, the gap between germline ends came to 21 bases. The V gene's germline CDR1 is GTSNPN and CDR2 SVGIG (reference sequence). CDR3 in DNA: TGTGCCTGGGAAGACACATGGCAATTGGGGAATGAGCAGTTCTTC. It yields the protein CAWEDTWQLGNEQFF.

The chain has TRBV20-1 and TRBJ1-2, with D possibly matching TRBD1 (5 bases). V was trimmed by 4 bases and J by 0 bases, leaving 9 bases between them. The CDR3 length is 13 residues. Germline V lookup: CDR1 DFQATT, CDR2 SNEGSKA (reference sequence). CDR3 coding DNA: TGCAGTGCTACGACAGATACTAACTATGGCTACACCTTC. Protein sequence: CSATTDTNYGYTF.

V usage is TRBV27 and J usage is TRBJ1-2; perhaps TRBD1 as D (6 bases). Trimming cost V 6 bases and J 4 bases, with 9 bases left between them. The CDR3 has 12 amino acids. Germline CDR1 is MNHEY and CDR2 is SMNVEV (reference sequence). The CDR3 reads CASSDRIYGYTF. CDR3 bases: TGTGCCAGCAGCGACAGGATCTATGGCTACACCTTC.

This clonotype appeared a single time. The V gene is TRBV6-5, the J gene TRBJ1-5, with 10 bases lining up with TRBD1. V shed 5 bases and J 14 bases; nucleotides not matched to a gene: 6. The CDR3 extends over 12 amino acids. Germline V CDR1 and CDR2: MNHEY, SVGAGI. CDR3 DNA: TGTGCCAGCAGTCGAGGGACAGGGGAGGAGCATTTT. It is translated as CASSRGTGEEHF.

The chain uses TRBV7-3 and TRBJ2-5, with a weak D call TRBD1 (5 bases). V was shortened by 6 bases and J by 5 bases, with 13 bases between the two germline ends. This CDR3 comprises 13 residues. CDR1 and CDR2 (germline): SGHTA, FQGTGA. The CDR3 DNA reads TGTGCCAGCAGGCCCAGGGATGAGGAGACCCAGTACTTC. It yields the protein CASRPRDEETQYF.

This clonotype is a singleton in its sample. The V and J genes are TRBV7-9 and TRBJ1-1; 8 bases line up with TRBD1. The V gene end was trimmed by 7 bases and the J gene end by 4 bases; junction bases not matched to a gene: 8. In germline, CDR1 is SEHNR, CDR2 FQNEAQ (reference sequence). The CDR3 contains 14 residues. The CDR3 DNA sequence: TGTGCCAGCACCGGACAGGGTGATAGCACTGAAGCTTTCTTT. Its protein is CASTGQGDSTEAFF.

The chain links TRBV15 to TRBJ2-6, with D possibly called TRBD1 or TRBD2 (6 bases each). Per the germline V gene, CDR1 is LNHNV and CDR2 is YYDKDF (reference sequence). Trimming pared 2 bases from V and 1 base from J, leaving 12 bases between. CDR3 size: 17 residues. CDR3 sequence (DNA): TGTGCCACCAGCAGAAGGCGGGGACAATCTGGGGCCAACGTCCTGACTTTC. It codes for CATSRRRGQSGANVLTF. Together with reference TRBV15 and TRBJ2-6, the CDR3 gives the full variable domain: DAMVIQNPRYQVTQFGKPVTLSCSQTLNHNVMYWYQQKSSQAPKLLFHYYDKDFNNEADTPDNFQSRRPNTSFCFLDIRSPGLGDTAMYLCATSRRRGQSGANVLTFGAGSRLTVL.

The chain couples TRBV19 to TRBJ1-2; maybe TRBD1 (5 bases). Germline V gene data show CDR1 as LNHDA and CDR2 as SQIVND (reference sequence). Trimming cost V 5 bases and J 4 bases, with 17 bases left between them. The CDR3 spans 15 residues. As DNA, the CDR3 is TGTGCCAGTAGTGGTAACAGGCCGGAGGGCTATGGCTACACCTTC. It codes for CASSGNRPEGYGYTF.

The rearrangement joins TRBV29-1 to TRBJ1-5; D is possibly TRBD1 (5 bases). Deletions cut 5 bases from V and 1 base from J, with 15 bases between. The CDR3 is 15 amino acids. Germline V lookup: CDR1 SQVTM, CDR2 ANQGSEA. CDR3 in DNA: TGCAGCGTTATTGAGGTCGGGGCGAGCAATCAGCCCCAGCATTTT. Amino acids: CSVIEVGASNQPQHF.

V gene TRBV9 combines with J gene TRBJ1-1; TRBD1 agrees at 9 bases. With V trimmed by 3 bases and J by 3 bases, 6 bases remained unmatched. The CDR3 contains 15 residues. From germline, CDR1 is SGDLS and CDR2 YYNGEE. CDR3 region: CASSGLTGGDTEAFF. DNA for the CDR3: TGTGCCAGCAGCGGACTGACAGGGGGGGACACTGAAGCTTTCTTT.

This chain links TRBV20-1 with TRBJ2-2; D call uncertain. Per the germline V gene, CDR1 is DFQATT and CDR2 is SNEGSKA (reference sequence). This CDR3 region has 15 residues. The V and J ends lost 0 bases and 6 bases respectively, with 14 bases between them. DNA of the CDR3: TGCAGTGCTAGAGAACGGGTGGGTTGGGCCGGGGAGCTGTTTTTT. Translated: CSARERVGWAGELFF.

This sequence joins TRBV4-1 and TRBJ2-3; 8 positions match TRBD2. CDR3 size: 12 residues. The germline gives CDR1 MGHRA, CDR2 YSYEKL. V was clipped by 2 bases and J by 11 bases; unmatched bases: 3. The CDR3 reads CASSQLAGLQYF. CDR3 nucleotide sequence: TGCGCCAGCAGCCAATTAGCGGGGTTGCAGTATTTT.

This clonotype was seen once. J is TRBJ2-7 and V is TRBV29-1; D call uncertain. Trimming cost V 6 bases and J 3 bases, with 6 bases left between them. This CDR3 region has 10 residues. Germline CDR1 reads SQVTM; CDR2 reads ANQGSEA. The CDR3 loop is CSVPGYEQYF. The CDR3 DNA follows: TGCAGCGTGCCGGGCTACGAGCAGTACTTC.

The chain uses TRBV5-4 and TRBJ1-6, with 7 bases identical to TRBD1. J gave up 9 bases and V 4 bases, and 10 bases lay outside the gene matches. CDR3 length: 15 residues. CDR1 and CDR2 from the germline V gene are SGHNT and YYREEE (reference sequence). CDR3 DNA: TGTGCCAGCAGCCTGACAGGGAGCATGCTTTCACCCCTCCACTTT. This sequence encodes CASSLTGSMLSPLHF.

This chain connects TRBV20-1 to TRBJ2-5, with a weak D call TRBD2 (5 bases). Trimming left V 6 bases short and J 2 bases short, with 22 bases between. The CDR3 has 16 residues. Germline loops: CDR1 DFQATT, CDR2 SNEGSKA (reference sequence). This CDR3 reads CSASEQRGFGQETQYF. The CDR3 nucleotides are TGCAGTGCATCCGAGCAGAGAGGGTTTGGACAAGAGACCCAGTACTTC.

The chain couples TRBV12-3 or TRBV12-4 to TRBJ2-1; D possibly corresponds to TRBD2 (6 bases). V was cut by 0 bases and J by 7 bases, with 10 bases left in between. The CDR3 covers 14 residues. The CDR3 DNA reads as TGTGCCAGCAGTTTAGCGGGGGGAAAGAATGAGCAGTTCTTC. This gives the protein CASSLAGGKNEQFF.

This chain uses TRBV9 with TRBJ2-2; D is unresolved. Germline V lookup: CDR1 SGDLS, CDR2 YYNGEE. With 1 base removed from V and 4 bases from J, the gap between germline ends came to 2 bases. The CDR3 runs 12 residues. CDR3 sequence (DNA): TGTGCCAGCAGCGTATCCACCGGGGAGCTGTTTTTT. It translates to CASSVSTGELFF.

The gene calls are TRBV20-1 and TRBJ2-5; TRBD2 aligns across 12 bases. Per germline, CDR1 DFQATT and CDR2 SNEGSKA (reference sequence). Trimming removed 5 bases from V and 6 bases from J; junction bases left unmatched: 10. The CDR3 totals 15 residues. CDR3 in amino acids: CSASALAGGPKTQYF. As DNA, the CDR3 is TGCAGTGCTTCAGCTCTAGCGGGGGGGCCGAAGACCCAGTACTTC.